This TCR beta chain was identified during a study of cytotoxic CD8 clonotypes in ibrutinib-treated CLL. TCRdb's table, derived via immunoSEQ multiplex PCR, lists solely in-frame clones and lacks some. This sample has 33,000 or so clones; approximately 45% occur once, and the top ten carry around 18%. This clone was counted a single time. The CDR3 is made up of 14 amino acids. CDR1 is KGHSH, CDR2 LQKENI, per germline. Trimming took off 3 bases at V and 3 bases at J, with 10 bases between the two ends. This material consisted of PBMCs, taken before ibrutinib treatment. The sequence was collected from a human donor with chronic lymphocytic leukemia. The chain joins TRBV18 to TRBJ2-3; D ambiguous. The CDR3 nucleotides read TGTGCCAGCTCACCGACCGGCTCGACAGATACGCAGTATTTT. Its translation is CASSPTGSTDTQYF.